A single TCR beta chain is shown here with its context. The study drew participants aged about 18 to 95 years from around 24 US areas. Cohorts were assigned according to the clinical history that participants reported. Germline V lookup: CDR1 SGHTA, CDR2 FQGNSA. CDR3 length: 16 residues. The V end was cut by 1 base, the J end by 0 bases, with 10 bases between. As handled by the study authors: Nucleated cell counts were estimated from reference gene primer amplification. Sequencing was performed with immunoSEQ multiplex PCR; in TCRdb, only in-frame clones are kept and a portion is missing. The DNA gave D and trimming, while V, J and clone size come from that table. Here the sample spans approximately 250,000 clones, roughly 88% being singletons. These data originate in a study of blood T cell repertoires in COVID-19.

The sequenced material came from PBMCs or T cells enriched from blood (not recorded which). This chain uses TRBV7-2 with TRBJ1-3; the D is unclear. The TCR comes from a woman aged 40 to 50 with acute COVID-19. This CDR3 is CASSLGGTSSGNTIYF. The CDR3 DNA reads TGTGCCAGCAGCTTAGGAGGTACCAGCTCTGGAAACACCATATATTTT.